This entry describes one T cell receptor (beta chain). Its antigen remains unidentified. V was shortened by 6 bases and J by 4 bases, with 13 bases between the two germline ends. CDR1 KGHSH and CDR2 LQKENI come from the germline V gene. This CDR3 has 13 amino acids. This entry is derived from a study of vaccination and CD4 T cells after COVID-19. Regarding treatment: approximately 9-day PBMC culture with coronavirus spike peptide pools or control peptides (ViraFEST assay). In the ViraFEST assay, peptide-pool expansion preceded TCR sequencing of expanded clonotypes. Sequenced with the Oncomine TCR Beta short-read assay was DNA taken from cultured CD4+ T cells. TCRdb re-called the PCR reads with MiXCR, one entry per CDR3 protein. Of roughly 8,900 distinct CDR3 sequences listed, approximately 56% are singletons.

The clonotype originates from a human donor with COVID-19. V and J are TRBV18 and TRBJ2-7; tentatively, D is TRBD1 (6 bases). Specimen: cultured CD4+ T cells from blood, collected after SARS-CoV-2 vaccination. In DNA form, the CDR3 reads TGTGCCAGCTCTCCAGGGGATATGTACGAGCAGTACTTC. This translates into CASSPGDMYEQYF.